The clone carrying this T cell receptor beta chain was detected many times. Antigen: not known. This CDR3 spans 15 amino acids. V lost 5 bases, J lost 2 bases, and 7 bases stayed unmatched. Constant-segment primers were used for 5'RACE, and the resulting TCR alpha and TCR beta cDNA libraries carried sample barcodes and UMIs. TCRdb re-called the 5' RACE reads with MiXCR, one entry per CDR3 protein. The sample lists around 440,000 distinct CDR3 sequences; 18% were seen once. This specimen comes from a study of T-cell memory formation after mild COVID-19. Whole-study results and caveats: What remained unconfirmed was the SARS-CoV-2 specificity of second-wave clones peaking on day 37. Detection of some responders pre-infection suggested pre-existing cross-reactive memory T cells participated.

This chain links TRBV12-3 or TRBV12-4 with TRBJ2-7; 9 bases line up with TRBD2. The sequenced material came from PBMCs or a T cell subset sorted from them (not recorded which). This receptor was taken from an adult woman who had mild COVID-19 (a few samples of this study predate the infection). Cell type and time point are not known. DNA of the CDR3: TGTGCCAGCAGTCTAAAGCGGGGGGTACCCTACGAGCAGTACTTC. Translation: CASSLKRGVPYEQYF.